Presented here are 13 T cell receptor beta chains from one specimen sequenced in a study of cytomegalovirus exposure and HLA in healthy donors. With 60 Vbeta and 13 Jbeta primers, the PCR was carried out. Sequencing used immunoSEQ multiplex PCR; TCRdb keeps in-frame clones, though not all of them. The data show approximately 190,000 clones, 82% seen once. Sequencing input: PBMCs. All receptors come from a woman aged 18-29 years in good health and CMV-seronegative.

This chain connects TRBV7-9 to TRBJ2-5; 7 nucleotides align to TRBD2. Germline assignment: CDR1 SEHNR and CDR2 FQNEAQ (reference sequence). V was clipped by 1 base and J by 2 bases; unmatched bases: 1. The CDR3 totals 14 residues. CDR3 DNA: TGTGCCAGCAGCTTAGGGGGGGGGCAAGAGACCCAGTACTTC. It specifies CASSLGGGQETQYF.

The chain carries TRBV19 and TRBJ1-3; the D is unclear. Deletions cut 3 bases from V and 2 bases from J, with 11 bases between. The CDR3 consists of 15 residues. Germline assignment: CDR1 LNHDA and CDR2 SQIVND (reference sequence). The CDR3 DNA reads TGTGCCAGTAGTATCGAACCTAATGCTGGAAACACCATATATTTT. The encoded protein is CASSIEPNAGNTIYF.

The chain employs TRBV14 and TRBJ2-5; 9 nucleotides line up with TRBD2. The V gene's germline CDR1 is SGHDN and CDR2 FVKESK. After removal of 6 bases from V and 5 bases from J, the junction contained 7 bases not matched to a gene. The CDR3 covers 14 residues. The CDR3 sequence is CASSFLTSGETQYF. The CDR3 DNA follows: TGTGCCAGCAGTTTTCTGACTAGCGGCGAGACCCAGTACTTC.

V and J are TRBV11-3 and TRBJ2-2; 7 nucleotides line up with TRBD2. The CDR3 spans 17 residues. Germline V gene lookup returns CDR1 SGHNT and CDR2 YENEEA. The V gene end was trimmed by 5 bases and the J gene end by 5 bases; junction bases not matched to a gene: 14. The CDR3 nucleotides are TGTGCCAGCAGCCCGCGCGAGGCGGGAGCAGGAACCGGGGAGCTGTTTTTT. It is translated as CASSPREAGAGTGELFF.

The V and J genes are TRBV19 and TRBJ2-6; D is uncertain. Trimming left V 0 bases short and J 0 bases short, with 9 bases between. This CDR3 region has 17 residues. CDR1 is LNHDA, CDR2 SQIVND, per germline (reference sequence). In DNA, the CDR3 is TGTGCCAGTAGTATAGAGCGCCCCACCTCTGGGGCCAACGTCCTGACTTTC. Translation gives CASSIERPTSGANVLTF.

The V gene is TRBV18, the J gene TRBJ2-7; no firm D call. Trimming shortened V by 0 bases and J by 4 bases, and 7 bases separated the two germline ends. This CDR3 region has 13 residues. Germline V gene data show CDR1 as KGHSH and CDR2 as LQKENI. CDR3 DNA sequence: TGTGCCAGCTCACCACCGGCCCTTTACGAGCAGTACTTC. Encoded protein: CASSPPALYEQYF.

This sequence joins TRBV5-1 and TRBJ1-5; D call uncertain. The CDR3 contains 14 residues. The V gene lost 0 bases and the J gene lost 3 bases, with 7 bases spanning the gap. CDR1 SGHRS and CDR2 YFSETQ come from the germline V gene. The CDR3 DNA is TGCGCCAGCAGCTTGGGTGGCAACAATCAGCCCCAGCATTTT. Amino acids: CASSLGGNNQPQHF.

Note on this clone: In the same sample, other DNA sequences code for this CDR3. The rearrangement links TRBV6-5 to TRBJ2-7; D is uncertain. The CDR3 loop spans 14 amino acids. The germline V gene has CDR1 MNHEY and CDR2 SVGAGI. V was pared by 0 bases and J by 3 bases, with 9 bases between. The CDR3 DNA sequence: TGTGCCAGCAGTTACTCGGCAGGCGACTACGAGCAGTACTTC. Translated, it gives CASSYSAGDYEQYF.

The V call is TRBV5-1, the J call TRBJ1-1, with D possibly TRBD1 on 6 matching bases. The ends were cut back, 4 bases at V and 5 bases at J, with 12 bases in the middle. This CDR3 spans 13 amino acids. CDR1 and CDR2 (germline): SGHRS, YFSETQ. DNA for the CDR3: TGCGCCAGCAGCCTCAGGGGAGGGACTGAAGCTTTCTTT. It encodes CASSLRGGTEAFF.

The J gene is TRBJ2-2, the V gene TRBV30; 7 bases map to TRBD2. The germline V gene has CDR1 GTSNPN and CDR2 SVGIG (reference sequence). V shed 2 bases and J 4 bases; nucleotides not matched to a gene: 7. The CDR3 sequence is 15 residues long. CDR3 region: CAWSLLARLTGELFF. The DNA for the CDR3 is TGTGCCTGGAGTTTACTAGCGCGCCTCACCGGGGAGCTGTTTTTT.

The V gene is TRBV11-2, the J gene TRBJ2-7, with D perhaps matching TRBD2 (6 bases). The V and J ends lost 1 base and 7 bases respectively, with 11 bases between them. Germline V gene lookup returns CDR1 SGHAT and CDR2 FQNNGV. The CDR3 extends over 13 amino acids. CDR3 loop: CASSLVGSGEQYF. CDR3 nucleotides: TGTGCCAGCAGCTTAGTTGGTAGCGGTGAGCAGTACTTC.

This chain connects TRBV6-5 to TRBJ1-1, with TRBD1 matching over 8 bases. The junction had 5 bases not matched to a gene; V was cut back by 5 bases and J by 6 bases. From germline, CDR1 is MNHEY and CDR2 SVGAGI. This CDR3 has 13 residues. The CDR3 here is CASSGQGGAEAFF. CDR3 sequence (DNA): TGTGCCAGCAGTGGACAGGGAGGCGCTGAAGCTTTCTTT.

The CDR3 loop reads CASSLRPGTRRADTQYF. CDR3 nucleotides: TGTGCCAGCAGCTTAAGACCCGGGACTCGCAGGGCAGATACGCAGTATTTT. The V call is TRBV7-8, the J call TRBJ2-3, with D perhaps matching TRBD2 (6 bases). The CDR3 totals 17 residues. V was clipped by 2 bases and J by 4 bases, with 19 bases between them. Germline V gene sequence: CDR1 SGHVS, CDR2 FQNEAQ.